This T cell receptor (beta chain) was identified during a study of blood T cell repertoires in COVID-19. Overall study: Italy, Spain and the United States were the sources of the convalescent and acute COVID-19 samples. T cells, B-cell-depleted T cells, or PBMCs provided the cDNA or gDNA that served as material.

The CDR3 length is 16 residues. After removal of 0 bases from V and 4 bases from J, the junction contained 6 bases not matched to a gene. Germline V gene data show CDR1 as SGHRS and CDR2 as YFSETQ. In the source study's methods: Reference gene primers were amplified, and this amplification served to estimate nucleated cell counts. TCRdb's copy holds only in-frame clones and misses some; the assay was immunoSEQ multiplex PCR. The V and J calls and clone size come from that table; D and trimming were worked out from the DNA. The profile shows a few hundred thousand clones, around 90% of them singletons.

The chain carries TRBV5-1 and TRBJ1-5, with TRBD1 matching over 8 bases. This TCR was sampled from a woman aged 65 to 85 with active or convalescent COVID-19. The sequenced material came from peripheral blood. The CDR3 protein is CASSLAGGEGNQPQHF. The CDR3 DNA sequence: TGCGCCAGCAGCTTGGCAGGGGGCGAGGGAAATCAGCCCCAGCATTTT.